This T cell receptor beta chain was captured in a study of blood T cell repertoires in COVID-19 (dated by TCRdb to between 2020 and 2021). In terms of the full investigation: The collaborator samples originated in the United States, Italy and Spain and spanned the acute and convalescent phases of COVID-19. The material from the prospective study consisted of cDNA or gDNA derived from T cells, B-cell-depleted T cells, or PBMCs. The dataset comprised deeply sampled blood TCRbeta repertoires from subjects exposed to, actively infected with, or recovered from COVID-19. The repertoires were made available in a free public database intended to serve as a resource for research on the immune response to SARS-CoV-2. Samples were obtained from the ongoing ImmuneRACE study (first 160 participants) and from 1,200 or so subjects provided by 6 global collaborators. Sample metadata almost always included a de-identified subject ID, COVID-19 status, age in years and sex. Where available, HLA class I and class II types were taken from metadata supplied by the sample provider and were not determined by assay-based typing.

Details on this clone: The antigen this receptor binds is unknown. No base-level quality is on record; no much larger clone is a single base apart.

The germline V gene gives CDR1 as SGHVS and CDR2 as FQNEAQ. The V and J ends are trimmed by 3 bases and 7 bases, leaving 13 bases between them. The cysteine opens and the phenylalanine closes a CDR3 of 14 amino acids. Of all the DNA, just the CDR3 is kept, 42 bases in frame from base 1. Participants in the prospective study were enrolled through a virtual design, were aged roughly 18 to 100 years, and lived in 20 to 30 United States geographic areas. To assign participants to cohorts, the prospective study relied on clinical history that participants themselves reported in a screening survey and a study questionnaire. Recovered participants in ImmuneRACE Cohort 3 were defined by two consecutive negative NP/OP PCR tests, clearance by a healthcare professional, or resolution of symptoms. In the prospective study, mobile phlebotomists collected whole blood, serum and a nasopharyngeal or oropharyngeal swab from each participant. Additional blood draws and questionnaires over an approximately 2-month period could optionally be provided by prospective study participants. Before DNA extraction, blood samples from the prospective study were shipped at room temperature or frozen.

General study outcomes and caveats: The quantity of clinical and demographic metadata differed by source and by participant and was supplied without curation.

TCRbeta CDR3 regions were amplified from genomic DNA by means of the immunoSEQ Assay, a bias-controlled multiplex PCR. Processing in the source paper ran as follows. Nucleated cell counts per sample were estimated from amplification of reference gene primers within the assay. To quantify the absolute abundance of each unique TCRbeta CDR3 rearrangement, sequence reads were collapsed and filtered. Productive Simpson clonality was computed per sample as the square root of Simpson's diversity index over productive rearrangements. This immuneACCESS table, as held by TCRdb, lists in-frame sequences with V and J called but not all clones. Of the missing ones, under half trace to an unresolved V gene in checked studies; the others have no known cause. The DNA gave D and trimming, while V, J and clone size come from that table. This sample lists 170,000 or so clones; roughly 90% were detected once. About 6.5% of the sample lies in the top ten.

This chain joins TRBV7-8 to TRBJ2-1, and possibly TRBD2, on 6 matching bases. The TCR comes from a woman in her forties or fifties who had recovered from COVID-19. Sequences were obtained from PBMCs or T cells enriched from blood (not recorded which). The nucleotides are TGTGCCAGCAGCTTCAGGGAGGTCGGTAATGAGCAGTTCTTC. This sequence encodes CASSFREVGNEQFF.